This T cell receptor (beta chain) was observed in a study of graft-versus-host responses after intestinal transplantation. Study background: Grafts were multivisceral, liver-intestinal, or isolated intestinal. Anti-thymocyte globulin served as induction for all recipients, who then took tacrolimus and steroids for about three years.

Study-level findings and limits: GvH clones occurred in recipient marrow; some first appeared in ileum or blood. Across patients carrying graft-donor T cell macrochimerism, allografts held high graft-versus-host to host-versus-graft clonal ratios.

Some clones are missing from TCRdb's copy, which holds only in-frame ones; the method was immunoSEQ multiplex PCR. In the table there are around 96,000 clones, 75% to 95% of which are singletons. Of note for this clone: Its specificity is not known.

Germline trimming cut 2 bases from V and 4 bases from J; bases unmatched to any gene: 3. CDR1 SGHNT and CDR2 YYREEE come from the germline V gene (reference sequence). This CDR3 has 15 residues. This chain uses TRBV5-4 with TRBJ1-4; TRBD1 matches 9 bases. Sequences were derived from PBMCs, sampled roughly 410 days after intestinal transplant. This clonotype was obtained from a human patient who received an intestinal transplant, so some T cells may come from the graft donor. The CDR3 DNA is TGTGCCAGCAGCTTCCTGGGACAGGGTAATGAAAAACTGTTTTTT. Encoded protein: CASSFLGQGNEKLFF.